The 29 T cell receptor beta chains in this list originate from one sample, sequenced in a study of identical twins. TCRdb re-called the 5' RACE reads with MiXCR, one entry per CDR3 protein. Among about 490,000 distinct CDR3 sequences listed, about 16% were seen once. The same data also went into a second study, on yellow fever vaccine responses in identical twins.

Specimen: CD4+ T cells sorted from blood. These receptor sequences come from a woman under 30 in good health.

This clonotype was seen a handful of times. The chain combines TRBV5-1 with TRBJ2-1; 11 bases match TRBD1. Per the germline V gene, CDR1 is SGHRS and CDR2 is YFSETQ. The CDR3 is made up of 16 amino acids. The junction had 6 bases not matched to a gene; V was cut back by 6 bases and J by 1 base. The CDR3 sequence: CASTLGQGGSYNEQFF. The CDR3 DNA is TGCGCCAGCACCCTGGGACAGGGGGGATCCTACAATGAGCAGTTCTTC. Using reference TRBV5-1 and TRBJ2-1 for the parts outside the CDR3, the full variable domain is KAGVTQTPRYLIKTRGQQVTLSCSPISGHRSVSWYQQTPGQGLQFLFEYFSETQRNKGNFPGRFSGRQFSNSRSEMNVSTLELGDSALYLCASTLGQGGSYNEQFFGPGTRLTVL.

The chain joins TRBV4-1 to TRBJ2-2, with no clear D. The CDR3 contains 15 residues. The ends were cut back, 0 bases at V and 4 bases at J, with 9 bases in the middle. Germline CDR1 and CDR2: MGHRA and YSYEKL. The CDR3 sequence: CASSQDTPATGELFF. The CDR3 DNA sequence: TGCGCCAGCAGCCAAGATACACCAGCCACCGGGGAGCTGTTTTTT.

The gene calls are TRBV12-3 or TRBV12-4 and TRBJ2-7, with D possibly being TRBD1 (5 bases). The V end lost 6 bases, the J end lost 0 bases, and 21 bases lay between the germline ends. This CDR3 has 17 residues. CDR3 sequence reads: CASSLVRAHTNSYEQYF. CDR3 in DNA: TGTGCCAGCAGCCTTGTCAGGGCCCACACAAACTCCTACGAGCAGTACTTC.

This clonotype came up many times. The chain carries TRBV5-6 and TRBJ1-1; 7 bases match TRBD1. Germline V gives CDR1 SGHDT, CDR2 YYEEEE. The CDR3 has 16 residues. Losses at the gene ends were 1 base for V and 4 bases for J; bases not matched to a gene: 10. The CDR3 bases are TGTGCCAGCAGCTTGAATCCAGGGGGGCATGGCACTGAAGCTTTCTTT. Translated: CASSLNPGGHGTEAFF.

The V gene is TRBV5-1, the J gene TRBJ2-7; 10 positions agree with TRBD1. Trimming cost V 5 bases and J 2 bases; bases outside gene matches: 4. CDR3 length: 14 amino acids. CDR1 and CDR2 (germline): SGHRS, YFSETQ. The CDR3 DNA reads TGCGCCAGCAGACCGGACAGGGGGACCTACGAGCAGTACTTC. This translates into CASRPDRGTYEQYF.

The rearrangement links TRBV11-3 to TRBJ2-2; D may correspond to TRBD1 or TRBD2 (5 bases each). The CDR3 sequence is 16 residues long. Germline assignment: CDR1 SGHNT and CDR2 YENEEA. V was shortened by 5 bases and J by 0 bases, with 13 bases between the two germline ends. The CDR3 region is CASSLNWGSNTGELFF. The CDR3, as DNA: TGTGCCAGCAGCCTCAACTGGGGGTCGAACACCGGGGAGCTGTTTTTT.

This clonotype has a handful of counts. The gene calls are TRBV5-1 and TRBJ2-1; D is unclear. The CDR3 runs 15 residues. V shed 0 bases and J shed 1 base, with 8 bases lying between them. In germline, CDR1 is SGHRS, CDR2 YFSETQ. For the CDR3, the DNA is TGCGCCAGCAGCTTGGTGGTTGAGTCCTACAATGAGCAGTTCTTC. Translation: CASSLVVESYNEQFF.

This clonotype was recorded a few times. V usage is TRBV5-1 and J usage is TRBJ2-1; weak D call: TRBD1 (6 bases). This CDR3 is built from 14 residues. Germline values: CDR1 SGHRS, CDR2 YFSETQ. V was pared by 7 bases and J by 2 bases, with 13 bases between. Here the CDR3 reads CASLPTGTYNEQFF. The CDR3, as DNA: TGCGCCAGCCTCCCCACAGGGACCTACAATGAGCAGTTCTTC.

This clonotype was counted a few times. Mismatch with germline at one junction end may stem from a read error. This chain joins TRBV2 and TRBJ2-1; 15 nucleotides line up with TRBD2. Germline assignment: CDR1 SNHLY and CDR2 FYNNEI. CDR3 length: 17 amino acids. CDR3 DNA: TGTGCCAGCAGCTCGCTAGAAGGACTAGCGGGGGGGCAAAGTTTGGTCTTC. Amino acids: CASSSLEGLAGGQSLVF.

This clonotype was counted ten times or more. In nucleotides, the CDR3 is TGTGCCAGCAGCTTCCGACCTTTCCAAGAGACCCAGTACTTC. Protein: CASSFRPFQETQYF. The chain is built from TRBV3-1 and TRBJ2-5, with no clear D. Per the germline V gene, CDR1 is LGHDT and CDR2 is YNNKEL (reference sequence). CDR3 size: 14 residues. Trimming shortened V by 5 bases and J by 1 base, and 11 bases separated the two germline ends.

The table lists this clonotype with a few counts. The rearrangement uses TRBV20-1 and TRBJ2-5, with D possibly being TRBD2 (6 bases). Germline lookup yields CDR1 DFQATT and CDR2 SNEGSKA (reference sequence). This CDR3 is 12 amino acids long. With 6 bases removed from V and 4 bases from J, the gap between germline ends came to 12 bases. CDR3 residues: CSAGGRVETQYF. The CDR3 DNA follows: TGCAGTGCCGGGGGTCGGGTAGAGACCCAGTACTTC.

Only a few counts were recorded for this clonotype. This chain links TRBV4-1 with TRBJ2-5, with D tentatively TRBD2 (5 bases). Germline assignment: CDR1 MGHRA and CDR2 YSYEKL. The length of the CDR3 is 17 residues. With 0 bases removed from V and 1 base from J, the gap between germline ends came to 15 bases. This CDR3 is CASSQDWKGAVQETQYF. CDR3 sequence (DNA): TGCGCCAGCAGCCAAGATTGGAAGGGAGCGGTCCAAGAGACCCAGTACTTC.

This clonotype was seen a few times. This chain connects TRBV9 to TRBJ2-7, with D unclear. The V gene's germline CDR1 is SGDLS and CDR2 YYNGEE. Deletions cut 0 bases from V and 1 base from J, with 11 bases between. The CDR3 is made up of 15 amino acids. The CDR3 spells CASSVDLSSSYEQYF. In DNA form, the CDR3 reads TGTGCCAGCAGCGTAGATCTTTCCAGTTCCTACGAGCAGTACTTC.

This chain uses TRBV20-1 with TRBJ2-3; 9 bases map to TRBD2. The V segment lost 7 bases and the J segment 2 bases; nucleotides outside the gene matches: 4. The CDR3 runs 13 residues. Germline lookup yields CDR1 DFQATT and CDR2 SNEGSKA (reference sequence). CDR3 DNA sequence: TGCAGTGTAGTAGCGGGAGTCACAGATACGCAGTATTTT. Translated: CSVVAGVTDTQYF.

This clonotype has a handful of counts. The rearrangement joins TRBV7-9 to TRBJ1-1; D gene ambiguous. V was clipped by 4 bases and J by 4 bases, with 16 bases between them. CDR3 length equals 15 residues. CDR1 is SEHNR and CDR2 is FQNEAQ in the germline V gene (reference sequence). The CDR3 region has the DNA TGTGCCAGCAGCTCAAAAGGGATTCGGCTCACTGAAGCTTTCTTT. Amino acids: CASSSKGIRLTEAFF.

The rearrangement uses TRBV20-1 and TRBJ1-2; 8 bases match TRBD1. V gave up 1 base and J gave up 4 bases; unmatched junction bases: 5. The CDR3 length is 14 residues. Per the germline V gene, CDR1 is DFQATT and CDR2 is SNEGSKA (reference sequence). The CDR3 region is CSARAAGGSYGYTF. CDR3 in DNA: TGCAGTGCTAGAGCAGCAGGGGGCAGCTATGGCTACACCTTC.

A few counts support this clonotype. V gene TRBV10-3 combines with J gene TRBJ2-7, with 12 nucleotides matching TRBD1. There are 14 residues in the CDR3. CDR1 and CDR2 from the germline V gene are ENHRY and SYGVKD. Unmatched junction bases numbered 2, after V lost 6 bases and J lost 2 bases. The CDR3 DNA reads TGTGCCATCAGGGGACAGGGGGCCCCCTACGAGCAGTACTTC. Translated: CAIRGQGAPYEQYF.

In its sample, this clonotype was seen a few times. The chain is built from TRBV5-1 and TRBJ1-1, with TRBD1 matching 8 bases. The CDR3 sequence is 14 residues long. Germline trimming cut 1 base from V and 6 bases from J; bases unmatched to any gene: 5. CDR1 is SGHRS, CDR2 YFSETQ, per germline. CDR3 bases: TGCGCCAGCAGCTTGTTACAGGGGGAAGCTGAAGCTTTCTTT. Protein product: CASSLLQGEAEAFF.

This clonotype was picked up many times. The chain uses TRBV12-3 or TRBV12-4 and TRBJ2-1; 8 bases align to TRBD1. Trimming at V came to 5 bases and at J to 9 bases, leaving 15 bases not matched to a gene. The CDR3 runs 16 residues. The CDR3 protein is CASSLRDRSVVGEQFF. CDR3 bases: TGTGCCAGCAGTCTGCGGGACAGGAGTGTGGTTGGTGAGCAGTTCTTC.

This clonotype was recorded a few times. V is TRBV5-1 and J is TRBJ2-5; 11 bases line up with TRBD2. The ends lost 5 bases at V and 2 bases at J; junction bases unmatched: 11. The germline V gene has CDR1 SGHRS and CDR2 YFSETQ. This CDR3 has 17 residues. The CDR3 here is CASRRNTGTSGQETQYF. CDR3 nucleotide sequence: TGCGCCAGCAGGCGGAATACTGGGACTAGCGGACAAGAGACCCAGTACTTC.

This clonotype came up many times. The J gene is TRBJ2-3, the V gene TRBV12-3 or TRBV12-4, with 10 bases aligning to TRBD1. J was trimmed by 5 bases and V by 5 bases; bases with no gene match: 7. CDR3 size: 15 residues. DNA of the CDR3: TGTGCCAGCAGTCCGGCCGGACAGGGGGGAGATACGCAGTATTTT. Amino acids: CASSPAGQGGDTQYF.

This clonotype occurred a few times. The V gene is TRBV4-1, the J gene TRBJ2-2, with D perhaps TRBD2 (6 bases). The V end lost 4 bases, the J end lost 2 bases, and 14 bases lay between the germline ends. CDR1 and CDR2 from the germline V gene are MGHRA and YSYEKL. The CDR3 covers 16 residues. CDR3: CASSPLSGGNTGELFF. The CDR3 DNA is TGCGCCAGCAGCCCCCTATCCGGGGGTAACACCGGGGAGCTGTTTTTT.

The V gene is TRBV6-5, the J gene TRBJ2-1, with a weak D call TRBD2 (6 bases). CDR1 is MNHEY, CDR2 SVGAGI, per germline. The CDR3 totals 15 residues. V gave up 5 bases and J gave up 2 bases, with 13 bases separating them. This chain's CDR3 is CASSTRGTPYNEQFF. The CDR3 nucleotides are TGTGCCAGCAGTACTCGGGGGACGCCCTACAATGAGCAGTTCTTC.

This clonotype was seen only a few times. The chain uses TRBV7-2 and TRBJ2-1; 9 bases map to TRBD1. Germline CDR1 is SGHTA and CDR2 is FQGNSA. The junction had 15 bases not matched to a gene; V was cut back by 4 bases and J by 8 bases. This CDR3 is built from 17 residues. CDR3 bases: TGTGCCAGCAGCTCCGACCGGGCCGGGACAGGGCCGTATGAGCAGTTCTTC. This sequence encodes CASSSDRAGTGPYEQFF.

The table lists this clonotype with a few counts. The CDR3 sequence: CASSYSYVGNNQPQHF. CDR3 DNA: TGTGCCAGCAGTTACTCCTACGTAGGCAACAATCAGCCCCAGCATTTT. The chain couples TRBV6-5 to TRBJ1-5, with D unclear. Germline V lookup: CDR1 MNHEY, CDR2 SVGAGI. V was cut by 0 bases and J by 3 bases, with 12 bases left in between. The CDR3 runs 16 residues.

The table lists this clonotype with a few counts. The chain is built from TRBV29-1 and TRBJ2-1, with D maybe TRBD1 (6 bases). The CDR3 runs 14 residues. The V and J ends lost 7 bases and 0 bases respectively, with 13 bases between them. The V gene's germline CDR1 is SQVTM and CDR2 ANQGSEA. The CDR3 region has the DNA TGCAGCGCGCACAGGGTTAGCTCCTACAATGAGCAGTTCTTC. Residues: CSAHRVSSYNEQFF.

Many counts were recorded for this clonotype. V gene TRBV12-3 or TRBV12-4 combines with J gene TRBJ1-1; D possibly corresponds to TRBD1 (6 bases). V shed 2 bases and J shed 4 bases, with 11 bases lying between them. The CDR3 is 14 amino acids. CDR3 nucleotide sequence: TGTGCCAGCAGTTTATTCGAGGGGGGCACTGAAGCTTTCTTT. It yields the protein CASSLFEGGTEAFF.

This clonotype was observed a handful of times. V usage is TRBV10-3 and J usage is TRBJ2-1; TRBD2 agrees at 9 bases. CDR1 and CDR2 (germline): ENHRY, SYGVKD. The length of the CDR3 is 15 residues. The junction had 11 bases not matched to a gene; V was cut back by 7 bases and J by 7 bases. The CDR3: CAITRASGGRNEQFF. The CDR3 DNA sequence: TGTGCCATCACCCGAGCCAGCGGGGGGCGGAATGAGCAGTTCTTC.

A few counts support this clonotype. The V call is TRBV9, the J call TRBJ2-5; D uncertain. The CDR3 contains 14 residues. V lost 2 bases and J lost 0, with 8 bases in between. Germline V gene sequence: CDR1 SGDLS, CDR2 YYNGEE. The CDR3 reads CASSVSPNQETQYF. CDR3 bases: TGTGCCAGCAGCGTGTCCCCGAACCAAGAGACCCAGTACTTC.